Listed below are T cell receptor beta chains from one sample, sequenced in a study of Ad26.COV2.S vaccination and SARS-CoV-2 variants. TCRdb's table, derived via immunoSEQ multiplex PCR, lists solely in-frame clones and lacks some. The sample has roughly 400,000 clones, 80% to 95% seen once. The specimen was peripheral blood, collected in a trial of Ad26.COV2.S vaccine versus placebo. These receptors were obtained from a person between 18 and 65 years old who received the Ad26.COV2.S COVID-19 vaccine or a placebo. CDR3s include the opening cysteine and the closing phenylalanine or tryptophan. The D gene is left open where the match is weak. For some rows the clone size is stated as once, few or many, or as a class when expanded; others skip it.

>TRBV19|NA|NA|TRBJ2-7
CASSIGLADSYEQYF
TGTGCCAGTAGTATAGGACTCGCGGACTCCTACGAGCAGTACTTC
>TRBV2|TRBD2|NA|TRBJ2-3
CASSVTSGDTQYF
TGTGCCAGCAGTGTGACTAGCGGGGATACGCAGTATTTT
>TRBV27|NA|NA|TRBJ1-5
CASSFAPGRNQPQHF
TGTGCCAGCAGTTTTGCTCCAGGGCGAAATCAGCCCCAGCATTTT
>TRBV28|NA|NA|TRBJ2-3
CASNEASRTDTQYF
TGTGCCAGCAACGAGGCTAGCAGAACAGATACGCAGTATTTT
>TRBV4-2|NA|once|TRBJ1-2
CASSQDLARDHNYGYTF
TGTGCCAGCAGCCAAGATCTTGCCAGGGATCATAACTATGGCTACACCTTC
>TRBV11-3|TRBD2|NA|TRBJ2-1
CASSISGRVDEQFF
TGTGCCAGCAGCATTAGCGGGAGAGTCGATGAGCAGTTCTTC
>TRBV7-6|NA|NA|TRBJ1-2
CASSLGGYGYTF
TGTGCCAGCAGCTTAGGGGGGTATGGCTACACCTTC
>TRBV5-6|TRBD1|NA|TRBJ2-3
CASRGTGTDTQYF
TGTGCCAGCAGAGGGACAGGCACAGATACGCAGTATTTT
>TRBV14|NA|NA|TRBJ2-7
CASSQSEQPYEQYF
TGTGCCAGCAGCCAATCGGAACAACCCTACGAGCAGTACTTC
>TRBV13|TRBD1|NA|TRBJ2-4
CASSPRQGINIQYF
TGTGCCAGCAGCCCAAGACAGGGTATAAACATTCAGTACTTC
>TRBV9|NA|NA|TRBJ1-5
CASSVAGGDQPQHF
TGTGCCAGCAGCGTAGCCGGGGGGGATCAGCCCCAGCATTTT
>TRBV27|NA|NA|TRBJ2-1
CASSQSSGYNEQFF
TGTGCCAGCAGCCAATCTTCCGGATACAATGAGCAGTTCTTC
>TRBV7-9|NA|NA|TRBJ2-2
CASIKSESVPGTGELFF
TGTGCCAGCATCAAGTCAGAATCGGTCCCTGGCACCGGGGAGCTGTTTTTT
>TRBV6-5|NA|few|TRBJ1-6
CASIPLASYNSPLHF
TGTGCCAGCATCCCATTGGCCTCCTATAATTCACCCCTCCACTTT
>TRBV28|NA|NA|TRBJ2-5
CASNTFRYQETQYF
TGTGCCAGCAACACCTTCAGGTACCAAGAGACCCAGTACTTC
>TRBV28|TRBD2|NA|TRBJ2-3
CASSPGLAGSTDTQYF
TGTGCCAGCAGCCCCGGACTAGCGGGATCCACAGATACGCAGTATTTT
>TRBV6-1|TRBD1|NA|TRBJ1-6
CASSEARTGLNSPLHF
TGTGCCAGCAGTGAAGCTAGGACAGGCCTTAATTCACCCCTCCACTTT
>TRBV6-6|TRBD1|once|TRBJ2-1
CASTKYRGQKQFF
TGTGCCAGCACCAAATACAGGGGGCAAAAGCAGTTCTTC
>TRBV11-2|NA|NA|TRBJ2-5
CASSLGRAGWRETQYF
TGTGCCAGCAGCTTGGGCCGGGCAGGGTGGCGAGAGACCCAGTACTTC
>TRBV7-8|NA|few|TRBJ2-1
CASSLSLDFYNEQFF
TGTGCCAGCAGCTTATCACTGGACTTCTACAATGAGCAGTTCTTC
>TRBV7-6|NA|NA|TRBJ1-3
CASSLATASSGNTIYF
TGTGCCAGCAGCTTAGCCACAGCAAGCTCTGGAAACACCATATATTTT
>TRBV5-6|NA|NA|TRBJ2-7
CASSLERRRAAYEQYF
TGTGCCAGCAGCTTAGAGAGGCGGCGGGCCGCCTACGAGCAGTACTTC
>TRBV27|NA|NA|TRBJ2-6
CASSPNRGGQPAGANVLTF
TGTGCCAGCAGTCCAAACCGGGGTGGACAGCCGGCCGGGGCCAACGTCCTGACTTTC
>TRBV7-2|NA|NA|TRBJ2-2
CASSLVGAGNTGELFF
TGTGCCAGCAGCTTAGTAGGAGCCGGTAACACCGGGGAGCTGTTTTTT
>TRBV7-9|TRBD1|NA|TRBJ1-1
CASSFGQGGTEAFF
TGTGCCAGCAGCTTCGGACAGGGAGGCACTGAAGCTTTCTTT
>TRBV4-3|NA|NA|TRBJ2-5
CASSQEALTEEETQYF
TGCGCCAGCAGCCAAGAAGCCTTAACGGAAGAAGAGACCCAGTACTTC
>TRBV10-3|NA|NA|TRBJ2-2
CAISETQGAGELFF
TGTGCCATCAGTGAGACCCAAGGCGCCGGGGAGCTGTTTTTT
>TRBV4-2|NA|NA|TRBJ2-7
CASSHLGAYEQYF
TGTGCCAGCAGCCACCTCGGGGCCTACGAGCAGTACTTC
>TRBV27|TRBD2|NA|TRBJ2-1
CASSFGGRRNEQFF
TGTGCCAGCAGTTTCGGCGGGAGGAGGAATGAGCAGTTCTTC
>TRBV10-3|TRBD1|NA|TRBJ2-2
CAISGDRHTGELFF
TGTGCCATCAGTGGGGACAGGCACACCGGGGAGCTGTTTTTT
>TRBV28|NA|NA|TRBJ2-7
CASSSRLSTYAGQYF
TGTGCCAGCAGTTCGCGGCTGTCTACCTACGCAGGGCAGTACTTC
>TRBV15|NA|NA|TRBJ2-1
CATSRGFLGEQFF
TGTGCCACCAGCAGGGGGTTTTTGGGCGAGCAGTTCTTC
>TRBV19|NA|NA|TRBJ1-4
CASSMSNRATNEKLFF
TGTGCCAGTAGTATGTCGAACAGGGCAACTAATGAAAAACTGTTTTTT
>TRBV19|NA|NA|TRBJ1-4
CASSMGQSNEKLFF
TGTGCCAGTAGTATGGGGCAGAGTAATGAAAAACTGTTTTTT
>TRBV28|NA|NA|TRBJ1-1
CASSTYESFF
TGTGCCAGCAGTACCTATGAATCTTTCTTT
>TRBV9|NA|NA|TRBJ1-5
CASSVGPGQPQHF
TGTGCCAGCAGCGTAGGGCCGGGTCAGCCCCAGCATTTT
>TRBV28|NA|NA|TRBJ2-7
CASSFGGNSYEQYF
TGTGCCAGCAGTTTCGGGGGCAACTCCTACGAGCAGTACTTC
>TRBV2|NA|NA|TRBJ2-7
CASGRDEQYF
TGTGCCAGCGGGCGGGATGAGCAGTACTTC
>TRBV6-5|TRBD1|NA|TRBJ1-2
CASSRDRYYGYTF
TGTGCCAGCAGTAGGGACAGATACTATGGCTACACCTTC
>TRBV4-3|TRBD2|NA|TRBJ2-7
CASSQGVAGVYEQYF
TGCGCCAGCAGCCAAGGGGTCGCGGGAGTCTACGAGCAGTACTTC
>TRBV5-1|NA|NA|TRBJ1-1
CASSLVSSRHKAFF
TGCGCCAGCAGCTTGGTTTCAAGTAGGCATAAAGCTTTCTTT
>TRBV5-1|TRBD1|once|TRBJ2-5
CASTGTGGQETQYF
TGCGCCAGCACCGGGACAGGGGGTCAAGAGACCCAGTACTTC
>TRBV23-1|TRBD1|NA|TRBJ2-7
CASSPTDRGTYEQYF
TGCGCCAGCAGTCCGACGGACAGGGGTACCTACGAGCAGTACTTC
>TRBV24-1|TRBD1|NA|TRBJ2-7
CATSDSVPGQGAAYEQYF
TGTGCCACCAGTGATTCGGTTCCGGGACAGGGTGCTGCTTACGAGCAGTACTTC
>TRBV28|NA|NA|TRBJ2-7
CASRMPPPSQQYF
TGTGCCAGCAGAATGCCCCCCCCCAGCCAGCAGTACTTC
>TRBV15|TRBD1|NA|TRBJ2-2
CATSRSRQGNGELFF
TGTGCCACCAGCAGGTCCCGACAGGGGAACGGGGAGCTGTTTTTT